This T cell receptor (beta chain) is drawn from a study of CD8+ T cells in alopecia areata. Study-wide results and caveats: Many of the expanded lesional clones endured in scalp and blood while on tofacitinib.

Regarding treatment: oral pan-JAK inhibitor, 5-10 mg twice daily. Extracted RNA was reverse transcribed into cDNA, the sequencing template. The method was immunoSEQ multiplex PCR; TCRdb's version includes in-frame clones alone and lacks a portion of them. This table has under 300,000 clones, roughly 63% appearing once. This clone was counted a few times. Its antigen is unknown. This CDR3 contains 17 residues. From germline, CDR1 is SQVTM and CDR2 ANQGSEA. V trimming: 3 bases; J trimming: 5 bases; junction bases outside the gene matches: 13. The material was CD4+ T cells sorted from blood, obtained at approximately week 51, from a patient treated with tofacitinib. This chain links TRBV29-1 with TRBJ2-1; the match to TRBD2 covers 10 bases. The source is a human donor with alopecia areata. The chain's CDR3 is CSVDGLSGGAVHNEQFF. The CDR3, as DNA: TGCAGCGTTGACGGACTAAGCGGGGGGGCCGTTCACAATGAGCAGTTCTTC.